Each of the 24 T cell receptor beta chains below was sequenced from the same sample in a study of blood T cell repertoires in COVID-19. The method was immunoSEQ multiplex PCR; TCRdb's version includes in-frame clones alone and lacks a portion of them. Of 360,000 or so clones listed, about nine tenths are singletons. The sequencing sample was made of PBMCs or T cells enriched from blood (not recorded which). The source of these receptors is a woman in her 30s who had recovered from COVID-19.

CDR3 DNA: TGTGCCAGCAGCCGACAGGAGCAGCAGTACTTC. Protein product: CASSRQEQQYF. The chain links TRBV6-2 or TRBV6-3 to TRBJ2-7; the D gene is possibly TRBD1 (6 bases). The CDR3 runs to 11 residues. The V end lost 6 bases, the J end lost 8 bases, and 11 bases lay between the germline ends. Germline lookup yields CDR1 MNHEY and CDR2 SVGEGT.

The table lists this clone with many counts. The V call is TRBV12-3 or TRBV12-4, the J call TRBJ1-2; TRBD1 is a possible D gene (6 bases). This CDR3 contains 12 residues. Between the trimmed V and J ends, which lost 6 bases and 8 bases, there was a span of 13 bases. The CDR3 coding sequence is TGTGCCAGCAGCCCGCCAGGGGTCGGCTACACCTTC. This translates into CASSPPGVGYTF.

This clone was detected only once. This chain joins TRBV4-3 and TRBJ1-2, with D hard to call. V lost 0 bases to trimming and J lost 4 bases, with 12 bases between them. This CDR3 is 15 amino acids long. Per germline, CDR1 LGHNA and CDR2 YSLEER. In DNA, the CDR3 is TGCGCCAGCAGCCAAGACAACAGTGTCCCCTATGGCTACACCTTC. This codes for CASSQDNSVPYGYTF.

The chain carries TRBV28 and TRBJ1-3; TRBD1 matches at 8 bases. CDR1 and CDR2 (germline): MDHEN, SYDVKM. The V and J ends lost 6 bases and 0 bases, in that order; junction bases with no gene match: 13. This CDR3 spans 18 amino acids. The CDR3 region has the DNA TGTGCCAGCAGCCCCGGGGGACAGGAGACTTTCTCTGGAAACACCATATATTTT. This translates into CASSPGGQETFSGNTIYF.

The CDR3 region has the DNA TGTGCCAGCAGCCCCCAGGGGGGAGTCGTCCCCTACGAGCAGTACTTC. This codes for CASSPQGGVVPYEQYF. The chain joins TRBV9 to TRBJ2-7; possibly TRBD1 for D (7 bases). The CDR3 sequence is 16 residues long. Germline values: CDR1 SGDLS, CDR2 YYNGEE. V gave up 4 bases and J gave up 2 bases, with 19 bases separating them.

This clone was observed a handful of times. This chain connects TRBV5-8 to TRBJ2-7, with D tentatively TRBD2 (5 bases). The germline V gene has CDR1 SGHTS and CDR2 YDEGEE. Trimming cost V 7 bases and J 3 bases, with 14 bases left between them. The CDR3 runs to 13 residues. The CDR3 loop is CASGRGGNYEQYF. The CDR3 DNA sequence: TGTGCCAGCGGCCGAGGAGGAAACTACGAGCAGTACTTC.

This chain connects TRBV4-2 to TRBJ1-4, with D possibly matching TRBD1 (6 bases). CDR1 and CDR2 (germline): LGHNA, YNFKEQ. There are 15 residues in the CDR3. Deletions cut 1 base from V and 8 bases from J, with 14 bases between. The CDR3 sequence is CASSQGDKDFEKLFF. CDR3 bases: TGTGCCAGCAGCCAAGGGGACAAGGATTTCGAAAAACTGTTTTTT.

The V call is TRBV7-3, the J call TRBJ1-6; D remains unclear. The CDR3 is 14 residues long. V lost 0 bases, J lost 7 bases, and 7 bases lay in between. CDR1 is SGHTA and CDR2 is FQGTGA in the germline V gene. The CDR3 sequence: CASSLTVQNSPLHF. Here the CDR3 DNA reads TGTGCCAGCAGCTTAACCGTCCAGAATTCACCCCTCCACTTT.

The chain uses TRBV6-5 and TRBJ1-1; D perhaps matches TRBD1 (6 bases). Germline CDR1 MNHEY, CDR2 SVGAGI. The CDR3 consists of 15 residues. V lost 6 bases and J lost 4, with 18 bases in between. This chain's CDR3 is CASSKTGYISTEAFF. The CDR3 region has the DNA TGTGCCAGCAGCAAAACAGGGTACATCAGCACTGAAGCTTTCTTT.

The chain has TRBV19 and TRBJ1-1, with D perhaps matching TRBD1 (6 bases). The CDR3 contains 15 residues. Per the germline V gene, CDR1 is LNHDA and CDR2 is SQIVND (reference sequence). Trimming removed 0 bases from V and 0 bases from J, with 8 bases in between. The chain's CDR3 is CASSIDGTLNTEAFF. The CDR3 DNA sequence: TGTGCCAGTAGTATAGACGGGACATTGAACACTGAAGCTTTCTTT.

This sequence joins TRBV6-5 and TRBJ1-5, with D unresolved. Germline CDR1 reads MNHEY; CDR2 reads SVGAGI. The CDR3 has 14 amino acids. Trimming left V 5 bases short and J 5 bases short, with 13 bases between. The CDR3 sequence: CASSIGMFDQPQHF. As DNA, the CDR3 is TGTGCCAGCAGTATCGGGATGTTTGATCAGCCCCAGCATTTT.

In this sample, this clone turned up once. The V and J genes are TRBV7-3 and TRBJ2-2; tentative D call: TRBD1 (5 bases). Trimming removed 5 bases at V and 1 base at J, with 14 bases between. This CDR3 has 16 residues. CDR1 and CDR2 (germline): SGHTA, FQGTGA. The CDR3: CASSPRGWRNTGELFF. DNA of the CDR3: TGTGCCAGCAGCCCAAGGGGTTGGAGGAACACCGGGGAGCTGTTTTTT.

The chain joins TRBV11-2 to TRBJ2-7, with 7 bases fitting TRBD2. The CDR3 covers 13 residues. Losses at the gene ends were 5 bases for V and 4 bases for J; bases not matched to a gene: 5. Germline CDR1 SGHAT, CDR2 FQNNGV. The CDR3 region has the DNA TGTGCCAGCAGCCATCTAGCGGTATACGAGCAGTACTTC. Translated, it gives CASSHLAVYEQYF.

This chain links TRBV28 with TRBJ1-1, with D hard to call. The CDR3 totals 14 residues. Germline V gives CDR1 MDHEN, CDR2 SYDVKM. The CDR3, as DNA: TGTGGCGCCACTTTAGGAACTTGGGCCACTGAAGCTTTCTTT. This translates into CGATLGTWATEAFF.

The chain uses TRBV7-2 and TRBJ1-2, with 7 nucleotides matching TRBD1. The CDR3 covers 17 residues. V was pared by 1 base and J by 0 bases, with 8 bases of the junction left unmatched. Looked up from germline, CDR1 is SGHTA and CDR2 is FQGNSA. CDR3 residues: CASSLVGTALANYGYTF. The CDR3 DNA reads as TGTGCCAGCAGCTTAGTAGGGACAGCCCTGGCTAACTATGGCTACACCTTC.

The rearrangement joins TRBV28 to TRBJ1-2; 11 bases match TRBD1. Germline CDR1 MDHEN, CDR2 SYDVKM. CDR3 length: 18 residues. With V trimmed by 2 bases and J by 0 bases, 8 bases remained unmatched. CDR3 sequence (DNA): TGTGCCAGCAGTTTAACCGGGACAGGGGGTATGTCTAACTATGGCTACACCTTC. Residues: CASSLTGTGGMSNYGYTF.

The V call is TRBV5-8, the J call TRBJ1-1; 8 positions match TRBD1. The CDR3 extends over 13 amino acids. Germline V gene data show CDR1 as SGHTS and CDR2 as YDEGEE. V shed 4 bases and J 4 bases; nucleotides not matched to a gene: 3. The chain's CDR3 is CASSGRGLTEAFF. Here the CDR3 DNA reads TGTGCCAGCAGCGGCAGGGGGCTCACTGAAGCTTTCTTT.

This rearrangement joins TRBV19 to TRBJ1-1, with D possibly being TRBD1 (5 bases). The CDR3 covers 13 residues. From germline, CDR1 is LNHDA and CDR2 SQIVND (reference sequence). The ends were cut back, 3 bases at V and 4 bases at J, with 9 bases in the middle. CDR3 residues: CASSMQGPTEAFF. The CDR3 DNA sequence: TGTGCCAGTAGTATGCAGGGTCCCACTGAAGCTTTCTTT.

CDR3 region: CASSVGGTSANEQYF. CDR3 DNA: TGTGCCAGCAGCGTGGGGGGGACTAGCGCGAACGAGCAGTACTTC. The chain combines TRBV9 with TRBJ2-7; 10 nucleotides agree with TRBD2. Unmatched junction bases numbered 7, after V lost 2 bases and J lost 5 bases. CDR3 length equals 15 residues. Germline V lookup: CDR1 SGDLS, CDR2 YYNGEE.

The chain combines TRBV6-5 with TRBJ1-3; D remains ambiguous. Per germline, CDR1 MNHEY and CDR2 SVGAGI. There are 16 residues in the CDR3. Deletions cut 0 bases from V and 0 bases from J, with 9 bases between. The CDR3 spells CASSYSSRASGNTIYF. In DNA form, the CDR3 reads TGTGCCAGCAGTTACTCGAGTAGAGCCTCTGGAAACACCATATATTTT.

The chain combines TRBV6-1 with TRBJ2-7; TRBD1 aligns across 9 bases. Germline-derived CDR1 and CDR2 are MNHNS and SASEGT. CDR3 size: 14 residues. V was clipped by 4 bases and J by 4 bases; unmatched bases: 5. The CDR3 DNA is TGTGCCAGCAGTGTCCGGACAGGGGTGTACGAGCAGTACTTC. Its translation: CASSVRTGVYEQYF.

The rearrangement links TRBV6-1 to TRBJ1-6; D may be TRBD1 (6 bases). V gave up 1 base and J gave up 11 bases, with 21 bases separating them. The CDR3 is 17 amino acids. The germline gives CDR1 MNHNS, CDR2 SASEGT. Here the CDR3 DNA reads TGTGCCAGCAGTGAAGATTTTTATGGGACAAAGAGTACACCCCTCCACTTT. Protein sequence: CASSEDFYGTKSTPLHF.

The chain has TRBV10-3 and TRBJ2-7, with 12 bases matching TRBD2. V lost 0 bases, J lost 5 bases, and 5 bases stayed unmatched. The CDR3 runs to 16 residues. CDR1 is ENHRY, CDR2 SYGVKD, per germline. CDR3 sequence: CAISESKRLAGDEQYF. CDR3 sequence (DNA): TGTGCCATCAGTGAGTCGAAGCGACTAGCGGGAGACGAGCAGTACTTC.

This rearrangement joins TRBV28 to TRBJ2-3; TRBD1 might be the D (5 bases). V lost 8 bases and J lost 2, with 14 bases in between. The CDR3 sequence is 14 residues long. Germline V gene sequence: CDR1 MDHEN, CDR2 SYDVKM. CDR3 nucleotide sequence: TGTGCCAGCCGAGGCGGCGGACACACAGATACGCAGTATTTT. Amino acid sequence: CASRGGGHTDTQYF.